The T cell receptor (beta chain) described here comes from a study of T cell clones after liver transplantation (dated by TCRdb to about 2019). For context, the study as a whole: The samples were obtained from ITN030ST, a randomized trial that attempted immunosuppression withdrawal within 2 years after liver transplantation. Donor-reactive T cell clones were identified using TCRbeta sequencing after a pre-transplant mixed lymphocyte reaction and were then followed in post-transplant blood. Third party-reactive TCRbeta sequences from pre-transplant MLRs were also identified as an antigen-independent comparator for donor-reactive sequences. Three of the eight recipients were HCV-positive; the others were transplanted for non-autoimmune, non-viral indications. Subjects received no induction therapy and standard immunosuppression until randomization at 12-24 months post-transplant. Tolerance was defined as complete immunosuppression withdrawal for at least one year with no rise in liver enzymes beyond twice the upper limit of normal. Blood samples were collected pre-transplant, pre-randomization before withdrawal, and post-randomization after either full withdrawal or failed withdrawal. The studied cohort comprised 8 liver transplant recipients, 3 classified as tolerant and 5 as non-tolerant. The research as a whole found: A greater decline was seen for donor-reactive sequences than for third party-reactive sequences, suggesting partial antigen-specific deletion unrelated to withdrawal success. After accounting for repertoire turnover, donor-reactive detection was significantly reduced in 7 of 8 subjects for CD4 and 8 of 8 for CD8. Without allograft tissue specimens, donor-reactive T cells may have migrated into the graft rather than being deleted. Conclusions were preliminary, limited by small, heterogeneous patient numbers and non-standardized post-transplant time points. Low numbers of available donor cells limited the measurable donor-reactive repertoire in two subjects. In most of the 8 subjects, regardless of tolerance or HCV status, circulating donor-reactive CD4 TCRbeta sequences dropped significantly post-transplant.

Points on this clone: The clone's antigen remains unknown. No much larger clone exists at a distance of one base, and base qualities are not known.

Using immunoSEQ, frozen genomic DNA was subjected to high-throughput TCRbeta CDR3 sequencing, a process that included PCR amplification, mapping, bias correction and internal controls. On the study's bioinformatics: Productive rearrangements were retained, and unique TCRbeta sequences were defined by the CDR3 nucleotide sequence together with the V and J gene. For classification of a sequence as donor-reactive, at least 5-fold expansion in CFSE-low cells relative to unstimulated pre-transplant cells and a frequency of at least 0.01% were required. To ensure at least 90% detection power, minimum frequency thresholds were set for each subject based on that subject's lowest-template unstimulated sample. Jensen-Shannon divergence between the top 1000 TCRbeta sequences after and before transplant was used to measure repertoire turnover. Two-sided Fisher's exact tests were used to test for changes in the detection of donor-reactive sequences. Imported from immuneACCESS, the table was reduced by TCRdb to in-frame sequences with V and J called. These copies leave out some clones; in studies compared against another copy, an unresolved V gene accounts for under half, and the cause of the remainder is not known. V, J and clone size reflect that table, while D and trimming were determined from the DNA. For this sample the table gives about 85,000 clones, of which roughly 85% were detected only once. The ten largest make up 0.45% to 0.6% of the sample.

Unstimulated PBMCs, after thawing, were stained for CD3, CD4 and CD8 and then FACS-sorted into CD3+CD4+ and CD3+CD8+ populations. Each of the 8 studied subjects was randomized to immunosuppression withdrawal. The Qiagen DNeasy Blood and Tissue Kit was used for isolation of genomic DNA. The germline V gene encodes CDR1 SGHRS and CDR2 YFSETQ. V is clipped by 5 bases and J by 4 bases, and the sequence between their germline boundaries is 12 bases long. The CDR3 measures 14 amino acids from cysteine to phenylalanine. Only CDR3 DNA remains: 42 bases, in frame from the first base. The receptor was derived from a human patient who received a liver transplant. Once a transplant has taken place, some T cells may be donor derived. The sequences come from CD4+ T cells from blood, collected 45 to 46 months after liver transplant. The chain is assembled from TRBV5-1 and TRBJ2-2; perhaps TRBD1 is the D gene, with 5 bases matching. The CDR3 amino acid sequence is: CASRSGSSTGELFF. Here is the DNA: TGCGCCAGCAGGTCAGGGTCGAGCACCGGGGAGCTGTTTTTT.